The next 29 T cell receptor beta chains were all read from a single sample in a study of blood T cell repertoires in COVID-19. Libraries were prepared by immunoSEQ multiplex PCR; TCRdb keeps only in-frame clonotypes and omits some of them. This repertoire shows 100,000 or so clones, roughly nine tenths found once; its top ten account for 17%. Sequenced sample: peripheral blood. The receptors were sampled from a man aged 50 or older with acute or convalescent COVID-19.

This clone was picked up a small number of times. CDR3 sequence: CASSFLPGQGAQGGYTF. The CDR3 coding sequence is TGTGCCAGCAGTTTTTTACCGGGACAGGGGGCGCAGGGTGGCTACACCTTC. V and J are TRBV2 and TRBJ1-2, with 12 bases fitting TRBD1. Losses at the gene ends were 5 bases for V and 7 bases for J; bases not matched to a gene: 14. This CDR3 has 17 residues. Germline values: CDR1 SNHLY, CDR2 FYNNEI.

V and J are TRBV11-2 and TRBJ1-1; unclear D gene. V was shortened by 1 base and J by 1 base, with 7 bases between the two germline ends. There are 14 residues in the CDR3. Germline values: CDR1 SGHAT, CDR2 FQNNGV. Written as DNA, the CDR3 is TGTGCCAGCAGCTTAGCACAGCCGAACACTGAAGCTTTCTTT. This gives the protein CASSLAQPNTEAFF.

The rearrangement joins TRBV6-5 to TRBJ2-1; D remains ambiguous. The V end lost 2 bases, the J end lost 4 bases, and 6 bases lay between the germline ends. The CDR3 spans 13 residues. CDR1 and CDR2 from the germline V gene are MNHEY and SVGAGI. CDR3 sequence reads: CASSYKRYNEQFF. CDR3 DNA sequence: TGTGCCAGCAGTTACAAGAGGTACAATGAGCAGTTCTTC.

The chain is built from TRBV7-2 and TRBJ1-3, with a weak D call TRBD1 (6 bases). The CDR3 is made up of 15 amino acids. In germline, CDR1 is SGHTA, CDR2 FQGNSA. Trimming shortened V by 4 bases and J by 2 bases, and 12 bases separated the two germline ends. CDR3 sequence (DNA): TGTGCCAGCAGCTCTAGGGGGGGACCTGGAAACACCATATATTTT. Its translation: CASSSRGGPGNTIYF.

The chain employs TRBV7-6 and TRBJ1-1; the D is unclear. The CDR3 is made up of 13 amino acids. The V and J ends lost 1 base and 5 bases respectively, with 8 bases between them. The germline V gene encodes CDR1 SGHVS and CDR2 FNYEAQ. The CDR3 protein is CASSLGAVTEAFF. The CDR3 DNA reads as TGTGCCAGCAGCTTAGGTGCAGTGACTGAAGCTTTCTTT. The full variable domain, completed using reference TRBV7-6 and TRBJ1-1, is GAGVSQSPRYKVTKRGQDVALRCDPISGHVSLYWYRQALGQGPEFLTYFNYEAQQDKSGLPNDRFSAERPEGSISTLTIQRTEQRDSAMYRCASSLGAVTEAFFGQGTRLTVV.

V gene TRBV5-1 combines with J gene TRBJ1-2, with D hard to call. The CDR3 runs to 14 residues. Trimming removed 3 bases at V and 4 bases at J, with 13 bases between. The germline V gene encodes CDR1 SGHRS and CDR2 YFSETQ. CDR3 region: CASSYGSGGYGYTF. CDR3 bases: TGCGCCAGCAGCTATGGCAGTGGTGGCTATGGCTACACCTTC.

This chain connects TRBV7-9 to TRBJ1-6; D is ambiguous. The ends were cut back, 5 bases at V and 12 bases at J, with 14 bases in the middle. Per germline, CDR1 SEHNR and CDR2 FQNEAQ (reference sequence). The CDR3 is made up of 13 amino acids. CDR3 sequence: CASSVTAGGPLHF. DNA of the CDR3: TGTGCCAGCAGCGTTACAGCCGGAGGACCCCTCCACTTT.

This clone was detected only once. The CDR3 reads CASSLVALGSRAEAFF. The CDR3 coding sequence is TGTGCCAGCAGCTTAGTGGCCTTGGGGAGTCGTGCTGAAGCTTTCTTT. V usage is TRBV7-2 and J usage is TRBJ1-1; D remains unclear. The CDR3 consists of 16 residues. CDR1 and CDR2 from the germline V gene are SGHTA and FQGNSA. Deletions cut 1 base from V and 6 bases from J, with 18 bases between.

This chain links TRBV6-5 with TRBJ1-1; the D is unclear. The germline CDR1 and CDR2 sequences are MNHEY and SVGAGI. The CDR3 extends over 12 amino acids. V lost 7 bases and J lost 7, with 13 bases in between. CDR3 residues: CASTENTIEAFF. DNA of the CDR3: TGTGCCAGCACCGAAAACACGATTGAAGCTTTCTTT.

The rearrangement uses TRBV5-1 and TRBJ1-4, with D hard to call. Germline lookup yields CDR1 SGHRS and CDR2 YFSETQ. Trimming took 5 bases from V and 7 from J, leaving 18 bases between them. The CDR3 runs 15 residues. In nucleotides, the CDR3 is TGCGCCAGCAGTTCTGGTAAAACAAATGGTGAAAAACTGTTTTTT. This codes for CASSSGKTNGEKLFF.

As for this clone: One end of the junction is discordant with germline, which a read error may explain. The chain has TRBV12-3 or TRBV12-4 and TRBJ1-5; TRBD1 is a possible D gene (5 bases). The CDR3 runs to 13 residues. The CDR3 DNA reads TGTGCCAGCAGTTACCAGAAAGGGGTATTCCGTTTTTTT. Its protein is CASSYQKGVFRFF.

The chain combines TRBV7-6 with TRBJ2-7, with 10 bases fitting TRBD1. V lost 6 bases to trimming and J lost 2 bases; unmatched junction nucleotides: 4. Per the germline V gene, CDR1 is SGHVS and CDR2 is FNYEAQ. The CDR3 sequence is 14 residues long. The CDR3 DNA reads as TGTGCCAGCAGTTCGGGGACAGGGGCCTACGAGCAGTACTTC. This sequence encodes CASSSGTGAYEQYF.

The CDR3, as DNA: TGTGCCAGCAGCTTAGTGAGCTCTGGGGCCAACGTCCTGACTTTC. It yields the protein CASSLVSSGANVLTF. V is TRBV11-2 and J is TRBJ2-6; D remains unclear. The CDR3 sequence is 15 residues long. The V end lost 1 base, the J end lost 0 bases, and 4 bases lay between the germline ends. Germline V gene sequence: CDR1 SGHAT, CDR2 FQNNGV.

The chain has TRBV6-5 and TRBJ1-6; the D is unclear. The CDR3 is 14 amino acids. CDR1 is MNHEY and CDR2 is SVGAGI in the germline V gene. Trimming took off 8 bases at V and 11 bases at J, with 19 bases between the two ends. CDR3: CASRSPGVWTPLHF. The CDR3 region has the DNA TGTGCCAGCCGAAGTCCCGGGGTCTGGACACCCCTCCACTTT.

The V and J genes are TRBV19 and TRBJ2-2; TRBD1 matches 8 bases. In germline, CDR1 is LNHDA, CDR2 SQIVND (reference sequence). Unmatched junction bases numbered 8, after V lost 10 bases and J lost 4 bases. This CDR3 contains 14 residues. This CDR3 is CATLPGGRTGELFF. For the CDR3, the DNA is TGTGCCACCCTTCCAGGGGGCCGCACCGGGGAGCTGTTTTTT.

The chain couples TRBV3-1 (or the pseudogene TRBV3-2) to TRBJ2-7; D might be TRBD1 (5 bases). V dropped 1 base and J dropped 4 bases, with 8 bases sitting between them. This CDR3 is built from 13 residues. From germline, CDR1 is LGHDT and CDR2 YNNKEL (reference sequence). CDR3 bases: TGTGCCAGCAGCCAAGTTGACAGATACGAGCAGTACTTC. Its translation: CASSQVDRYEQYF.

The chain is built from TRBV6-2 or TRBV6-3 and TRBJ2-2; 7 nucleotides match TRBD2. Germline CDR1 MNHEY, CDR2 SVGEGT. This CDR3 contains 16 residues. Unmatched junction bases numbered 7, after V lost 6 bases and J lost 0 bases. Written as DNA, the CDR3 is TGTGCCAGCAGCGGGGACTACTACGCGAACACCGGGGAGCTGTTTTTT. This codes for CASSGDYYANTGELFF.

The chain recombines TRBV9 with TRBJ1-5, with TRBD1 identical over 7 bases. V was clipped by 3 bases and J by 3 bases; unmatched bases: 6. This CDR3 has 15 amino acids. Germline-derived CDR1 and CDR2 are SGDLS and YYNGEE. Here the CDR3 reads CASSAGTAINQPQHF. CDR3 in DNA: TGTGCCAGCAGCGCAGGGACAGCCATCAATCAGCCCCAGCATTTT.

This clone has only one observation. The sample carries other DNA sequences with the same CDR3. This sequence joins TRBV19 and TRBJ1-5; D perhaps matches TRBD1 (6 bases). CDR3 length equals 17 residues. Trimming removed 7 bases at V and 4 bases at J, with 23 bases between. CDR1 and CDR2 (germline): LNHDA, SQIVND (reference sequence). CDR3 nucleotides: TGTGCCAGTATTTCTACACGGGGGGGAGGGGGAAATCAGCCCCAGCATTTT. Its protein is CASISTRGGGGNQPQHF.

The V gene is TRBV7-9, the J gene TRBJ2-1; D is ambiguous. V lost 4 bases, J lost 9 bases, and 10 bases lay in between. The CDR3 totals 12 residues. The germline V gene has CDR1 SEHNR and CDR2 FQNEAQ (reference sequence). This CDR3 reads CASSSDMGEQFF. DNA of the CDR3: TGTGCCAGCAGCTCTGACATGGGTGAGCAGTTCTTC.

The J gene is TRBJ1-2, the V gene TRBV5-1; the D gene is possibly TRBD1 (6 bases). This CDR3 comprises 14 residues. Per germline, CDR1 SGHRS and CDR2 YFSETQ. Trimming shortened V by 1 base and J by 3 bases, and 10 bases separated the two germline ends. The CDR3 nucleotides are TGCGCCAGCAGCTTGCGGGACACATACTATGGCTACACCTTC. Its translation is CASSLRDTYYGYTF. The complete variable domain, with remaining parts taken from reference TRBV5-1 and TRBJ1-2, reads KAGVTQTPRYLIKTRGQQVTLSCSPISGHRSVSWYQQTPGQGLQFLFEYFSETQRNKGNFPGRFSGRQFSNSRSEMNVSTLELGDSALYLCASSLRDTYYGYTFGSGTRLTVV.

The chain recombines TRBV7-8 with TRBJ1-1; 8 bases are shared with TRBD1. Trimming cost V 8 bases and J 0 bases; bases outside gene matches: 8. This CDR3 has 15 amino acids. The V gene's germline CDR1 is SGHVS and CDR2 FQNEAQ. The CDR3 DNA follows: TGTGCCAGCGGGGACAGGAGGGGCATGAACACTGAAGCTTTCTTT. Translating gives CASGDRRGMNTEAFF.

The chain joins TRBV20-1 to TRBJ2-3, with TRBD2 matching 16 bases. V lost 3 bases and J lost 6; bases outside the gene matches: 12. Per the germline V gene, CDR1 is DFQATT and CDR2 is SNEGSKA (reference sequence). This CDR3 region has 18 residues. CDR3: CSASSRGTSGGARDTQYF. The CDR3 DNA is TGCAGTGCTAGTTCCCGTGGGACTAGCGGGGGGGCCAGGGATACGCAGTATTTT.

The chain joins TRBV7-9 to TRBJ1-2, with TRBD1 matching over 9 bases. The V gene's germline CDR1 is SEHNR and CDR2 FQNEAQ (reference sequence). This CDR3 contains 14 residues. Germline trimming cut 3 bases from V and 4 bases from J; bases unmatched to any gene: 3. CDR3 sequence reads: CASSFMTGGYGYTF. CDR3 sequence (DNA): TGTGCCAGCAGCTTTATGACAGGGGGCTATGGCTACACCTTC. Filled out from reference TRBV7-9 and TRBJ1-2, the complete variable domain reads DTGVSQNPRHKITKRGQNVTFRCDPISEHNRLYWYRQTLGQGPEFLTYFQNEAQLEKSRLLSDRFSAERPKGSFSTLEIQRTEQGDSAMYLCASSFMTGGYGYTFGSGTRLTVV.

This chain links TRBV2 with TRBJ2-7; possible D gene TRBD1, 5 bases. CDR1 and CDR2 (germline): SNHLY, FYNNEI. This CDR3 spans 13 amino acids. Trimming took off 6 bases at V and 6 bases at J, with 15 bases between the two ends. The CDR3 DNA reads TGTGCCAGCAGAACCAGCAGGGTCTCCGAGCAGTACTTC. It yields the protein CASRTSRVSEQYF.

The genes are TRBV12-3 or TRBV12-4 and TRBJ1-2; 9 bases map to TRBD1. The CDR3 covers 13 residues. The V segment lost 5 bases and the J segment 6 bases; nucleotides outside the gene matches: 4. CDR3 sequence (DNA): TGTGCCAGCAGTGGATGGACAGGGGATGGCTACACCTTC. Protein product: CASSGWTGDGYTF.

The gene calls are TRBV5-1 and TRBJ2-1; D is perhaps TRBD1 (6 bases). Per the germline V gene, CDR1 is SGHRS and CDR2 is YFSETQ. Trimming removed 3 bases from V and 7 bases from J, with 8 bases in between. The CDR3 extends over 12 amino acids. The CDR3: CASSSGANEQFF. CDR3 bases: TGCGCCAGCAGCTCAGGGGCGAATGAGCAGTTCTTC.

The rearrangement uses TRBV18 and TRBJ1-2; perhaps TRBD1 as D (6 bases). V lost 3 bases to trimming and J lost 1 base, with 12 bases between them. CDR1 and CDR2 from the germline V gene are KGHSH and LQKENI. This CDR3 region has 15 residues. The CDR3 region is CASSPSDSLNYGYTF. The CDR3 DNA is TGTGCCAGCTCACCCTCGGACAGTCTTAACTATGGCTACACCTTC.

The chain links TRBV2 to TRBJ1-2, with D tentatively TRBD1 (6 bases). Trimming shortened V by 1 base and J by 1 base, and 10 bases separated the two germline ends. CDR1 SNHLY and CDR2 FYNNEI come from the germline V gene. The CDR3 extends over 15 amino acids. CDR3 in amino acids: CASSEGQGYNYGYTF. CDR3 nucleotide sequence: TGTGCCAGCAGTGAAGGGCAGGGGTATAACTATGGCTACACCTTC.